This TCR beta chain emerged from a study of blood T cell repertoires in COVID-19. Overall study: Samples representing acute and convalescent COVID-19 were sourced from the United States, Italy and Spain. T cells, B-cell-depleted T cells, or PBMCs supplied cDNA or gDNA.

Original processing methods: Quantification of nucleated cells was approximated via reference gene primer amplification. TCRdb's table, derived via immunoSEQ multiplex PCR, lists solely in-frame clones and lacks some. V and J calls and clone size come straight from that table; D and trimming were deduced from the DNA. The sample lists 250,000 to 300,000 clones, roughly 90% occurring once. The CDR3 has 14 residues. After removal of 5 bases from V and 7 bases from J, the junction contained 8 bases not matched to a gene. CDR1 is SGHVS and CDR2 is FQNEAQ in the germline V gene. The sequence came from a woman aged 25 to 39 with COVID-19, enrolled during active disease. The sample taken for sequencing was peripheral blood. The rearrangement joins TRBV7-8 to TRBJ1-2; TRBD1 matches at 9 bases. The CDR3 spells CASSPLGTGSGYTF. CDR3 in DNA: TGTGCCAGCAGCCCACTGGGGACAGGGAGTGGCTACACCTTC.